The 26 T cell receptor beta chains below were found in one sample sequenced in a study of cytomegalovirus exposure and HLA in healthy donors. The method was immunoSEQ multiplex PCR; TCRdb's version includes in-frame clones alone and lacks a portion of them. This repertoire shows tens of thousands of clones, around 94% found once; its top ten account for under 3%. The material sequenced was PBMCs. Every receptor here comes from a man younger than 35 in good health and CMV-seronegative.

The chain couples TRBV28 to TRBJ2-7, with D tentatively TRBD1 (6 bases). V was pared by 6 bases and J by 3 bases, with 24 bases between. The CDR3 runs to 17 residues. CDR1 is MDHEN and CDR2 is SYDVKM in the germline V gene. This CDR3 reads CASSSPRAGALHYEQYF. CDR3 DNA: TGTGCCAGCAGCTCTCCCCGGGCAGGGGCCCTACACTACGAGCAGTACTTC.

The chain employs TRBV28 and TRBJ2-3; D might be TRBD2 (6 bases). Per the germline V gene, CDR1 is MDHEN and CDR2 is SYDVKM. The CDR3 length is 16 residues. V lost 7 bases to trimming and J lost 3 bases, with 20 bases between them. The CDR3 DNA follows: TGTGCCAGCACACGCCCTGGGGGGATGGGGACAGATACGCAGTATTTT. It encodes CASTRPGGMGTDTQYF.

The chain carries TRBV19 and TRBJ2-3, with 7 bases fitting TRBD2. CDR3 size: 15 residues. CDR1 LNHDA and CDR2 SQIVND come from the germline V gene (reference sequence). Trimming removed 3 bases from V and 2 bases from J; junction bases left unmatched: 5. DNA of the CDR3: TGTGCCAGTAGTATGGGGGGGACCACCACAGATACGCAGTATTTT. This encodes CASSMGGTTTDTQYF.

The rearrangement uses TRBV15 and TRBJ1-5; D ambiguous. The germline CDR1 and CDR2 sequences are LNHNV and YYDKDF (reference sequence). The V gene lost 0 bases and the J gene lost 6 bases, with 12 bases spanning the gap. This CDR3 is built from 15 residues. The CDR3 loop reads CATSRDPGGGQPQHF. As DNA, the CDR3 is TGTGCCACCAGCAGAGATCCTGGAGGCGGTCAGCCCCAGCATTTT.

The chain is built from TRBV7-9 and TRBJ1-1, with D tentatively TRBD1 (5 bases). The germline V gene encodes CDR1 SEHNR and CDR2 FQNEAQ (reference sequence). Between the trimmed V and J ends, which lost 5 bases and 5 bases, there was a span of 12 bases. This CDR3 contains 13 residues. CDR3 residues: CASSPREDTEAFF. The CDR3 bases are TGTGCCAGCAGCCCCAGGGAGGATACTGAAGCTTTCTTT.

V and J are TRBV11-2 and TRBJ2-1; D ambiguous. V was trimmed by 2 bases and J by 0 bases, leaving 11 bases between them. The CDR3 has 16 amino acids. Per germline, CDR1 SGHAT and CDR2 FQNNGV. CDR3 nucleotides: TGTGCCAGCAGCTTATTTCGCGGAAGCTCCTACAATGAGCAGTTCTTC. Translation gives CASSLFRGSSYNEQFF.

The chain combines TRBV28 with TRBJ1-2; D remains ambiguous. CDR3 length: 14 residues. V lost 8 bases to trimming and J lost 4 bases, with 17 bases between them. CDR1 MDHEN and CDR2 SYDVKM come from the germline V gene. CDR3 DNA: TGTGCCAGCGGACTCCCTTGGGCCCTCTATGGCTACACCTTC. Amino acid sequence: CASGLPWALYGYTF.

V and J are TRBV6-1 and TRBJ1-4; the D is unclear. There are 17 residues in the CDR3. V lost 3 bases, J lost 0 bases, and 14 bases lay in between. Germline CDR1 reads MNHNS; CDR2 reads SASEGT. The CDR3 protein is CASSDWAGRATNEKLFF. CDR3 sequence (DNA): TGTGCCAGCAGTGATTGGGCAGGTCGTGCAACTAATGAAAAACTGTTTTTT.

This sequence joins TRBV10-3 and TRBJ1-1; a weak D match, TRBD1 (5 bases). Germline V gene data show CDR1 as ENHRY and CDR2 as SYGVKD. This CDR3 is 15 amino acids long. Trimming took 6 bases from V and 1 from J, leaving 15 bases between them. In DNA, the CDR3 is TGTGCCATCAGGGCTAGGGGCGAGCCGAACACTGAAGCTTTCTTT. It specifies CAIRARGEPNTEAFF.

DNA of the CDR3: TGTGCCAGCAGTTCGACGGGGACTACCGGTGAGCAGTTCTTC. It specifies CASSSTGTTGEQFF. The chain joins TRBV9 to TRBJ2-1, with 7 bases lining up with TRBD2. The CDR3 has 14 residues. Germline loops: CDR1 SGDLS, CDR2 YYNGEE. V dropped 5 bases and J dropped 9; count of bases not matched to a gene: 11.

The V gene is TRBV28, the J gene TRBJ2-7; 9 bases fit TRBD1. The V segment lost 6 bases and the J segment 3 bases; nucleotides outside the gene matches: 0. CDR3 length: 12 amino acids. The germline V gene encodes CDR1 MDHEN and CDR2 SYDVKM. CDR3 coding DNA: TGTGCCAGCAGGGACAGGGGCTACGAGCAGTACTTC. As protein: CASRDRGYEQYF. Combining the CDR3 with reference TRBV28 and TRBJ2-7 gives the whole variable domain DVKVTQSSRYLVKRTGEKVFLECVQDMDHENMFWYRQDPGLGLRLIYFSYDVKMKEKGDIPEGYSVSREKKERFSLILESASTNQTSMYLCASRDRGYEQYFGPGTRLTVT.

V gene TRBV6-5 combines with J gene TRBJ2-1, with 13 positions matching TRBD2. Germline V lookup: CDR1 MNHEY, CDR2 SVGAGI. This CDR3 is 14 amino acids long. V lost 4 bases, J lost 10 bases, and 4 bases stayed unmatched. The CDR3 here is CASSWTSGSGEQFF. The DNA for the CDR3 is TGTGCCAGCAGTTGGACTAGCGGGAGCGGGGAGCAGTTCTTC.

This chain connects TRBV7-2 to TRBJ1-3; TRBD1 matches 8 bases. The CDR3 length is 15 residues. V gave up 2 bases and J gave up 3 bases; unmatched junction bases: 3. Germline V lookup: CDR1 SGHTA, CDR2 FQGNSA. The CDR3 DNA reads TGTGCCAGCAGCTTACAGGGGGCAGGTGGAAACACCATATATTTT. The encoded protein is CASSLQGAGGNTIYF.

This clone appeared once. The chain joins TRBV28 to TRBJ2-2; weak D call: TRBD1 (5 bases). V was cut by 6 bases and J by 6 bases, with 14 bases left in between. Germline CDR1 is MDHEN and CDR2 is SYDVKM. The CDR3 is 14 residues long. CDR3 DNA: TGTGCCAGCAGATACTGGTCAGGGCCCGGGGAGCTGTTTTTT. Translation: CASRYWSGPGELFF.

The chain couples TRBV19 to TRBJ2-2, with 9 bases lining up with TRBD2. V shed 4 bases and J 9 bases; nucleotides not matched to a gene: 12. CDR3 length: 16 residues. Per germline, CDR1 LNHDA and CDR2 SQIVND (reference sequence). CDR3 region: CASSSRNVAGARELFF. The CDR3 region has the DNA TGTGCCAGTAGTAGCCGTAACGTAGCGGGGGCGAGGGAGCTGTTTTTT.

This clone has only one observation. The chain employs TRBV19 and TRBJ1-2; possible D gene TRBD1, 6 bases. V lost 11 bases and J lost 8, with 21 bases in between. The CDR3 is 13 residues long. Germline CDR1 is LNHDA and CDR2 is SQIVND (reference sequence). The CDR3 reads CAVLDSLRRGYTF. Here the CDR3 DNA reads TGTGCCGTATTGGACAGCCTTAGGAGGGGCTACACCTTC.

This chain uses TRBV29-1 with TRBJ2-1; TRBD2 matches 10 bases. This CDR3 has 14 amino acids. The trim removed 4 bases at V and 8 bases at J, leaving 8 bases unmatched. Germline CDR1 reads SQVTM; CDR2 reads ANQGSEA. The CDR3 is CSVVVSGRSDEQFF. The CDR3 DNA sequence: TGCAGCGTTGTCGTTAGCGGGAGGTCGGATGAGCAGTTCTTC.

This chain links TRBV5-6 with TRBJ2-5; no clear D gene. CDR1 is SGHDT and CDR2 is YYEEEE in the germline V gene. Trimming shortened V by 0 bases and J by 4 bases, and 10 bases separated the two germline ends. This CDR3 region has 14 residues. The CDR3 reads CASSLDSRRETQYF. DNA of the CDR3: TGTGCCAGCAGCTTGGACAGTCGGCGAGAGACCCAGTACTTC.

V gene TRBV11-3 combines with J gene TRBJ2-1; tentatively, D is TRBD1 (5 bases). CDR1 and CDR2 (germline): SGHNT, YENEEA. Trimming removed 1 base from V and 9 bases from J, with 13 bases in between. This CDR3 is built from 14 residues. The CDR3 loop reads CASSLGGRELEQFF. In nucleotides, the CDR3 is TGTGCCAGCAGCTTAGGGGGCAGGGAACTTGAGCAGTTCTTC.

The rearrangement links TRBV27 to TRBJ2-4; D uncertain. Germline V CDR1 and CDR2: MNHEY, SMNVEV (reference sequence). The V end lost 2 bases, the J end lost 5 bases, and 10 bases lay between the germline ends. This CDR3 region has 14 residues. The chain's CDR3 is CASSLTGSQNIQYF. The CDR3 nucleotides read TGTGCCAGCAGTTTAACCGGGTCCCAAAACATTCAGTACTTC.

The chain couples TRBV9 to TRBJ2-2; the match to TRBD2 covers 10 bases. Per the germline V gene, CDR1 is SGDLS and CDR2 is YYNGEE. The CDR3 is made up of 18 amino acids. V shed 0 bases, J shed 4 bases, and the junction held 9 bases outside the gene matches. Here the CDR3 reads CASSVGGLAGEGTGELFF. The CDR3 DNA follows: TGTGCCAGCAGCGTAGGGGGGCTAGCGGGAGAAGGCACCGGGGAGCTGTTTTTT.

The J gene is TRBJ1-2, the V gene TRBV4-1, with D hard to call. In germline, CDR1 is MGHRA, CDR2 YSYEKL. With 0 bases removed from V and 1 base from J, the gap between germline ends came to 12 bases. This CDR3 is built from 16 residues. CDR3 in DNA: TGCGCCAGCAGCCAAGATATGGGGAGTAATAACTATGGCTACACCTTC. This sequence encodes CASSQDMGSNNYGYTF.

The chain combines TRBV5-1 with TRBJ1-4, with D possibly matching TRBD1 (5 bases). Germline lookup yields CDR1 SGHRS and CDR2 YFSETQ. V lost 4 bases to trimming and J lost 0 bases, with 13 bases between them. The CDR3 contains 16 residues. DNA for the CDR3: TGCGCCAGCAGCACGGGTGGGGGGTCAACTAATGAAAAACTGTTTTTT. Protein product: CASSTGGGSTNEKLFF.

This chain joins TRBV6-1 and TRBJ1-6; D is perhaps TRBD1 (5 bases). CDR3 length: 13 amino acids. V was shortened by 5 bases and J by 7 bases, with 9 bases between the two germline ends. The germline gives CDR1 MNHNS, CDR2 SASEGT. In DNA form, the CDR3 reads TGTGCCAGCAGTTGGGACTCCAATTCACCCCTCCACTTT. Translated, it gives CASSWDSNSPLHF.

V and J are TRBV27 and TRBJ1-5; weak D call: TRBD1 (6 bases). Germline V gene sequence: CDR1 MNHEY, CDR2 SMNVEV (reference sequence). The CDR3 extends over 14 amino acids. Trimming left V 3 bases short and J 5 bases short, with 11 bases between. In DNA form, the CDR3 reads TGTGCCAGCAGTTTTGGGGCAGGGGATCAGCCCCAGCATTTT. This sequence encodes CASSFGAGDQPQHF.

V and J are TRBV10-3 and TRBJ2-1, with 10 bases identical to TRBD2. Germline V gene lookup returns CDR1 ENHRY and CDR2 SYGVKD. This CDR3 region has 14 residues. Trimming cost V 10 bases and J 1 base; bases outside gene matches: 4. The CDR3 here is CATTSGDSYNEQFF. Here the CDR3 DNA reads TGTGCCACCACTAGCGGGGATTCCTACAATGAGCAGTTCTTC.